Listed here are 23 T cell receptor beta chains from one sample, sequenced in a study of blood T cells in healthy people across ages (dated by TCRdb to between 2015 and 2017). The library was built by means of 5' RACE. TCRdb records Illumina HiSeq 2500 as the sequencer. A second 7 to 11 cycle PCR used a sample-barcoded 5' primer and a J-beta primer mix. TCRdb took the public reads, trimmed them with fastp at Q25, ran MiXCR for clone calling and kept in-frame beta chains. Here each entry gathers all rows of one CDR3 protein and keeps the most common genes and DNA. Here the sample has 980,000 or so distinct CDR3 sequences; around 49% occur a single time. The ten largest clones represent 13% of the sample. The sample taken for sequencing was blood. The receptors were gathered from a young man in good health.

This clonotype has just a few counts. The chain combines TRBV6-2 or TRBV6-3 with TRBJ2-3, with D uncertain. V lost 7 bases and J 0 bases, leaving 14 bases between the germline ends. The germline V gene has CDR1 MNHEY and CDR2 SVGEGT. This CDR3 is 15 amino acids long. As DNA, the CDR3 is TGTGCCAGCACTTCCCAAGGGCAAAGCACAGATACGCAGTATTTT. Encoded protein: CASTSQGQSTDTQYF.

V gene TRBV5-6 combines with J gene TRBJ2-1; 9 bases map to TRBD2. Matching the DNA end better, TRBJ2-7 makes the J call doubtful. Germline V gene lookup returns CDR1 SGHDT and CDR2 YYEEEE. The CDR3 totals 18 residues. CDR3 nucleotide sequence: TGTGCCAGCAGCTCGAACCTCCTAGCGGGGACCTCATACAATGAGCAGTACTTC. Its protein product is CASSSNLLAGTSYNEQYF.

The chain joins TRBV5-6 to TRBJ1-2; the match to TRBD1 covers 8 bases. After removal of 3 bases from V and 4 bases from J, the junction contained 8 bases not matched to a gene. The germline V gene has CDR1 SGHDT and CDR2 YYEEEE. The CDR3 length is 15 residues. CDR3 in amino acids: CASSSAGQGPYGYTF. The DNA for the CDR3 is TGTGCCAGCAGCTCAGCCGGACAGGGCCCCTATGGCTACACCTTC.

This chain connects TRBV6-1 to TRBJ2-4; TRBD1 matches 10 bases. The DNA end favors TRBJ2-7, so the J call may be wrong. The CDR3 has 15 residues. CDR1 and CDR2 (germline): MNHNS, SASEGT. In DNA, the CDR3 is TGTGCCAGCAGTGAAGAGGGACAGGGGAAATCCGAGCAGTACTTC. Amino acid sequence: CASSEEGQGKSEQYF.

With respect to this clonotype: Germline is not matched at one junction end, which may reflect a read error. V usage is TRBV20-1 and J usage is TRBJ1-2; D is uncertain. The CDR3 sequence is 14 residues long. Per germline, CDR1 DFQATT and CDR2 SNEGSKA (reference sequence). The CDR3 DNA is TGCAGTGCTAGAACCGAGCCGCTTACCTATGGCCACACCTTC. Translation gives CSARTEPLTYGHTF.

This chain joins TRBV6-2 or TRBV6-3 and TRBJ2-6, with D perhaps TRBD2 (6 bases). Germline CDR1 and CDR2: MNHEY and SVGEGT. The CDR3 length is 18 residues. Trimming removed 2 bases from V and 0 bases from J, with 14 bases in between. Here the CDR3 DNA reads TGTGCCAGCAGTTACGGAGGGTGGCAAAACTCTGGGGCCAACGTCCTGACTTTC. Protein: CASSYGGWQNSGANVLTF.

The V and J genes are TRBV7-9 and TRBJ2-7; D unresolved. The end of the DNA fits TRBJ2-5 better, so the J call may be wrong. Germline V gene lookup returns CDR1 SEHNR and CDR2 FQNEAQ (reference sequence). The CDR3 contains 15 residues. The CDR3 bases are TGTGCCAGCAGCTTAGAGGCAGGTTTAAAAGAGACCCAGTACTTC. Translation gives CASSLEAGLKETQYF.

This clonotype was observed a handful of times. The chain carries TRBV3-1 and TRBJ2-3, with D possibly being TRBD1 (5 bases). CDR3 size: 14 residues. Germline V lookup: CDR1 LGHDT, CDR2 YNNKEL (reference sequence). V lost 4 bases and J lost 2, with 10 bases in between. The CDR3 loop is CASSPGQNTDTQYF. In DNA form, the CDR3 reads TGTGCCAGCAGCCCCGGACAAAACACAGATACGCAGTATTTT.

The V call is TRBV7-9, the J call TRBJ2-5; maybe TRBD2 (6 bases). The germline gives CDR1 SEHNR, CDR2 FQNEAQ (reference sequence). V gave up 5 bases and J gave up 11 bases, with 21 bases separating them. The CDR3 covers 14 residues. The CDR3 coding sequence is TGTGCCAGCAGCCTAACTAGCAGTAGGGATGAGCAGTACTTC. Translated, it gives CASSLTSSRDEQYF.

The J gene is TRBJ2-7, the V gene TRBV7-6; unclear D gene. Trimming took 3 bases from V and 1 from J, leaving 13 bases between them. CDR3 length: 15 residues. Germline V gene lookup returns CDR1 SGHVS and CDR2 FNYEAQ. In DNA form, the CDR3 reads TGTGCCAGCAGCTTTGAGGAATTAGGGTCCTACGAGCAGTACTTC. It encodes CASSFEELGSYEQYF.

This chain connects TRBV19 to TRBJ2-7, with TRBD1 as a possible D gene (6 bases). Deletions cut 7 bases from V and 5 bases from J, with 18 bases between. Germline lookup yields CDR1 LNHDA and CDR2 SQIVND (reference sequence). This CDR3 spans 14 amino acids. DNA of the CDR3: TGTGCCAGTACTTTCGACAGGTTTAAAAACGAGCAGTACTTC. Its protein is CASTFDRFKNEQYF.

This clonotype appeared a few times. The V and J genes are TRBV27 and TRBJ2-7; D gene ambiguous. This CDR3 comprises 13 residues. The V gene lost 3 bases and the J gene lost 3 bases, with 9 bases spanning the gap. Germline V lookup: CDR1 MNHEY, CDR2 SMNVEV (reference sequence). CDR3 sequence (DNA): TGTGCCAGCAGTTTGGGCGCCTACTACGAGCAGTACTTC. Its translation is CASSLGAYYEQYF.

V gene TRBV20-1 combines with J gene TRBJ2-1, with TRBD2 identical over 11 bases. The CDR3 loop spans 15 amino acids. The V gene's germline CDR1 is DFQATT and CDR2 SNEGSKA (reference sequence). Trimming at V came to 2 bases and at J to 9 bases, leaving 9 bases not matched to a gene. This chain's CDR3 is CSARPTSGELGEQFF. Written as DNA, the CDR3 is TGCAGTGCTAGACCGACTAGCGGGGAATTGGGTGAGCAGTTCTTC.

This clonotype was counted many times. The chain combines TRBV20-1 with TRBJ2-3, with D perhaps given as TRBD1 or TRBD2 (7 bases each). V was trimmed by 8 bases and J by 5 bases, leaving 17 bases between them. This CDR3 is 13 amino acids long. Germline CDR1 DFQATT, CDR2 SNEGSKA (reference sequence). The CDR3 spells CSLQGRGGDTQYF. In nucleotides, the CDR3 is TGCAGTTTACAGGGGAGGGGTGGAGATACGCAGTATTTT.

As to this clonotype: Mismatch with germline at one junction end may stem from a read error. The rearrangement joins TRBV6-1 to TRBJ1-2; D ambiguous. In germline, CDR1 is MNHNS, CDR2 SASEGT. There are 13 residues in the CDR3. This chain's CDR3 is CASREVQDYGYTF. Here the CDR3 DNA reads TGTGCCAGCAGGGAAGTTCAGGACTATGGCTACACCTTT.

This clonotype was seen more than once but under ten times. J is TRBJ2-1 and V is TRBV6-2 or TRBV6-3, with TRBD2 matching 7 bases. The CDR3 is 15 residues long. Trimming took 6 bases from V and 3 from J; bases not matched to a gene: 8. From germline, CDR1 is MNHEY and CDR2 SVGEGT. The CDR3 spells CASRPTGGGYNEQFF. The DNA of the CDR3 is TGTGCCAGCAGACCTACCGGCGGGGGCTACAATGAGCAGTTCTTC.

The chain couples TRBV13 to TRBJ2-1; TRBD2 matches 7 bases. CDR1 and CDR2 (germline): PRHDT, FYEKMQ (reference sequence). CDR3 length: 14 residues. V trimming: 5 bases; J trimming: 8 bases; junction bases outside the gene matches: 9. The CDR3 DNA is TGTGCCAGCAGCGTGAGCGGGGATGGGGATGAGCAGTTCTTC. It specifies CASSVSGDGDEQFF.

The rearrangement joins TRBV30 to TRBJ2-7; TRBD1 aligns across 8 bases. The CDR3 is 14 amino acids. With 4 bases clipped from V and 3 bases from J, the junction kept 8 bases outside the gene matches. Germline V CDR1 and CDR2: GTSNPN, SVGIG (reference sequence). Written as DNA, the CDR3 is TGTGCCTGGAACACCGGGACAGGTTTCTACGAGCAGTACTTC. Amino acid sequence: CAWNTGTGFYEQYF.

This clonotype was picked up a small number of times. The chain has TRBV4-2 and TRBJ2-3, with 12 bases identical to TRBD2. In germline, CDR1 is LGHNA, CDR2 YNFKEQ. With V trimmed by 7 bases and J by 1 base, 9 bases remained unmatched. The CDR3 has 17 residues. The DNA for the CDR3 is TGTGCCAGCACGAGGACTAGCGGGACCGAAGGCACAGATACGCAGTATTTT. Translating it yields CASTRTSGTEGTDTQYF.

The count of this clonotype is one. This chain connects TRBV20-1 to TRBJ2-7; D could derive from TRBD1 or TRBD2 (5 bases each). V was shortened by 4 bases and J by 4 bases, with 14 bases between the two germline ends. The germline CDR1 and CDR2 sequences are DFQATT and SNEGSKA (reference sequence). The CDR3 contains 13 residues. CDR3 in DNA: TGCAGTGCTATAACCGGGACGGTATACGAGCAGTACTTC. Translated: CSAITGTVYEQYF.

Turning to this clonotype: A junction end diverges from the germline sequence, so it may reflect a read error. This chain joins TRBV7-2 and TRBJ1-4; 9 nucleotides match TRBD1. The CDR3 totals 15 residues. Germline-derived CDR1 and CDR2 are SGHTA and FQGNSA. The CDR3 bases are TGTGCCAGCAGCTCACAGGGGGCAGCTAATGAAGAACTGTTTTTT. As protein: CASSSQGAANEELFF. Drawing the rest from reference TRBV7-2 and TRBJ1-4, the complete variable domain is GAGVSQSPSNKVTEKGKDVELRCDPISGHTALYWYRQSLGQGLEFLIYFQGNSAPDKSGLPSDRFSAERTGGSVSTLTIQRTQQEDSAVYLCASSSQGAANEELFFGSGTQLSVL.

Concerning this clonotype: A much larger clone lies one base from this, so it may be a read error. V usage is TRBV7-9 and J usage is TRBJ1-3; D gene ambiguous. This CDR3 is built from 13 residues. Germline-derived CDR1 and CDR2 are SEHNR and FQNEAQ (reference sequence). Trimming removed 3 bases from V and 7 bases from J, with 10 bases in between. CDR3 bases: TGTGCCAGCAGCTTCGAGAACATGAACACCATATATTTT. Translation gives CASSFENMNTIYF. Full variable domain (outside the CDR3, taken from reference TRBV7-9 and TRBJ1-3): DTGVSQNPRHKITKRGQNVTFRCDPISEHNRLYWYRQTLGQGPEFLTYFQNEAQLEKSRLLSDRFSAERPKGSFSTLEIQRTEQGDSAMYLCASSFENMNTIYFGEGSWLTVV.

This chain connects TRBV20-1 to TRBJ1-1; 7 bases match TRBD1. This CDR3 has 14 residues. The germline gives CDR1 DFQATT, CDR2 SNEGSKA (reference sequence). V was pared by 0 bases and J by 4 bases, with 5 bases of the junction left unmatched. Here the CDR3 DNA reads TGCAGTGCTAGAGATCTGAGGGGGCTCACTGAAGCTTTCTTT. Residues: CSARDLRGLTEAFF.